The 26 T cell receptor beta chains given below trace back to one sample, sequenced in a study of somatic mutations in cytotoxic T cells in rheumatoid arthritis. The repertoire was sequenced with immunoSEQ multiplex PCR; TCRdb's copy has only in-frame clones and lacks some. The table has fewer than 30,000 clones, 70% to 80% seen once. Material for sequencing was CD8+ T cells sorted from blood. Receptor source: a young woman in good health.

The genes are TRBV6-1 and TRBJ1-5; D unclear. The V end lost 8 bases, the J end lost 0 bases, and 11 bases lay between the germline ends. The CDR3 sequence is 14 residues long. From germline, CDR1 is MNHNS and CDR2 SASEGT. Here the CDR3 DNA reads TGTGCCAGCGGGCCGGAATATAGCAATCAGCCCCAGCATTTT. This codes for CASGPEYSNQPQHF.

V usage is TRBV4-2 and J usage is TRBJ2-3, with D unclear. Trimming left V 0 bases short and J 6 bases short, with 13 bases between. The CDR3 sequence is 15 residues long. Germline-derived CDR1 and CDR2 are LGHNA and YNFKEQ. CDR3 region: CASSQDYGSRDTQYF. DNA of the CDR3: TGTGCCAGCAGCCAAGACTACGGCTCCCGTGATACGCAGTATTTT.

The J gene is TRBJ2-5, the V gene TRBV15; D might be TRBD1 (6 bases). CDR1 is LNHNV and CDR2 is YYDKDF in the germline V gene (reference sequence). The CDR3 is 15 residues long. Trimming left V 4 bases short and J 5 bases short, with 17 bases between. CDR3 DNA sequence: TGTGCCACCAGCACCACCAGGGGAGTCGGTGAGACCCAGTACTTC. Translated, it gives CATSTTRGVGETQYF.

The J gene is TRBJ2-1, the V gene TRBV11-1; 16 nucleotides match TRBD2. The CDR3 is 19 residues long. CDR1 and CDR2 from the germline V gene are SGHAT and FQDESV (reference sequence). The trim removed 3 bases at V and 0 bases at J, leaving 5 bases unmatched. CDR3 loop: CASSLEGLAGGGSYNEQFF. The CDR3 coding sequence is TGTGCCAGCAGCTTGGAGGGACTAGCGGGGGGGGGCTCCTACAATGAGCAGTTCTTC.

This sequence joins TRBV2 and TRBJ1-3; tentatively, D is TRBD1 (5 bases). The CDR3 runs to 14 residues. V lost 3 bases to trimming and J lost 2 bases, with 8 bases between them. Germline-derived CDR1 and CDR2 are SNHLY and FYNNEI. As DNA, the CDR3 is TGTGCCAGCAGTGACAGGGTTCCTGGAAACACCATATATTTT. It translates to CASSDRVPGNTIYF.

CDR3 in amino acids: CASSVVGGELFF. CDR3 sequence (DNA): TGTGCCAGCAGCGTAGTTGGCGGGGAGCTGTTTTTT. The chain is built from TRBV9 and TRBJ2-2, with D unresolved. Trimming cost V 0 bases and J 7 bases, with 4 bases left between them. CDR3 length: 12 amino acids. CDR1 and CDR2 (germline): SGDLS, YYNGEE.

The chain has TRBV15 and TRBJ2-1, with a tentative D call TRBD2 (6 bases). Germline V gene sequence: CDR1 LNHNV, CDR2 YYDKDF (reference sequence). V was trimmed by 8 bases and J by 0 bases, leaving 14 bases between them. The CDR3 is 15 amino acids. Written as DNA, the CDR3 is TGTGCCACCGACGAAAACGGGGGCTCCTACAATGAGCAGTTCTTC. This encodes CATDENGGSYNEQFF. Looking up the rest from reference TRBV15 and TRBJ2-1 gives the full variable domain: DAMVIQNPRYQVTQFGKPVTLSCSQTLNHNVMYWYQQKSSQAPKLLFHYYDKDFNNEADTPDNFQSRRPNTSFCFLDIRSPGLGDTAMYLCATDENGGSYNEQFFGPGTRLTVL.

Worth noting for this clone: The same CDR3 also results from other DNA sequences found in this sample. This rearrangement joins TRBV5-1 to TRBJ2-3; 13 bases line up with TRBD2. Germline loops: CDR1 SGHRS, CDR2 YFSETQ. Trimming cost V 2 bases and J 5 bases; bases outside gene matches: 2. CDR3 length: 15 amino acids. CDR3 sequence reads: CASSLTSGRVDTQYF. The CDR3 DNA sequence: TGCGCCAGCAGCTTAACTAGCGGGAGGGTAGATACGCAGTATTTT.

Sample share makes this clone medium-sized (0.01 to 0.1%). This sequence joins TRBV2 and TRBJ2-7; the D gene could be TRBD1 or TRBD2 (5 bases each). Germline-derived CDR1 and CDR2 are SNHLY and FYNNEI. This CDR3 comprises 14 residues. Trimming took off 6 bases at V and 3 bases at J, with 15 bases between the two ends. The CDR3 bases are TGTGCCAGCAGGCGCCGGGACGGTCTCTACGAGCAGTACTTC. Translated: CASRRRDGLYEQYF.

V usage is TRBV15 and J usage is TRBJ1-2, with 7 bases matching TRBD1. Germline CDR1 is LNHNV and CDR2 is YYDKDF (reference sequence). The CDR3 runs 15 residues. Germline trimming cut 3 bases from V and 4 bases from J; bases unmatched to any gene: 8. The DNA for the CDR3 is TGTGCCACCAGCAGCCTGACAGGGCCGAGCTATGGCTACACCTTC. Residues: CATSSLTGPSYGYTF.

The rearrangement links TRBV4-1 to TRBJ2-3; 9 bases are a match to TRBD2. V trimming: 6 bases; J trimming: 1 base; junction bases outside the gene matches: 2. The CDR3 extends over 14 amino acids. Looked up from germline, CDR1 is MGHRA and CDR2 is YSYEKL. The CDR3 coding sequence is TGCGCCAGCAGTCGGACTAGCGGCACAGATACGCAGTATTTT. It translates to CASSRTSGTDTQYF.

This chain joins TRBV5-1 and TRBJ2-1; 12 bases match TRBD2. The trim removed 4 bases at V and 2 bases at J, leaving 7 bases unmatched. Germline assignment: CDR1 SGHRS and CDR2 YFSETQ. The CDR3 is 17 residues long. This CDR3 is CASSRASGGATYNEQFF. In DNA form, the CDR3 reads TGCGCCAGCAGCAGGGCTAGCGGGGGGGCAACCTACAATGAGCAGTTCTTC.

This clone was recorded only once. This rearrangement joins TRBV28 to TRBJ1-4, with TRBD1 matching over 11 bases. The CDR3 spans 17 residues. Unmatched junction bases numbered 6, after V lost 6 bases and J lost 0 bases. Germline CDR1 reads MDHEN; CDR2 reads SYDVKM. CDR3 residues: CASSQPGQGATNEKLFF. The CDR3 DNA follows: TGTGCCAGCAGCCAACCGGGACAGGGGGCAACTAATGAAAAACTGTTTTTT.

The chain combines TRBV11-2 with TRBJ1-4, with a possible D match to TRBD1 (6 bases). Trimming shortened V by 3 bases and J by 3 bases, and 20 bases separated the two germline ends. Looked up from germline, CDR1 is SGHAT and CDR2 is FQNNGV. There are 18 residues in the CDR3. The CDR3: CASSFPARGVSANEKLFF. DNA of the CDR3: TGTGCCAGCAGCTTTCCCGCCAGGGGAGTTTCAGCTAATGAAAAACTGTTTTTT.

The V gene is TRBV27, the J gene TRBJ2-4, with D perhaps TRBD1 (5 bases). The V end was cut by 2 bases, the J end by 5 bases, with 10 bases between. Germline V CDR1 and CDR2: MNHEY, SMNVEV (reference sequence). The CDR3 is 14 amino acids. CDR3 sequence: CASSLRGLQNIQYF. The DNA of the CDR3 is TGTGCCAGCAGTTTAAGGGGTCTTCAAAACATTCAGTACTTC.

The genes are TRBV6-5 and TRBJ2-1; TRBD1 matches 9 bases. The germline V gene encodes CDR1 MNHEY and CDR2 SVGAGI. The CDR3 loop spans 14 amino acids. The junction had 4 bases not matched to a gene; V was cut back by 8 bases and J by 2 bases. The CDR3 loop reads CASGGTGPYNEQFF. DNA for the CDR3: TGTGCCAGCGGCGGGACAGGGCCCTACAATGAGCAGTTCTTC.

The V gene is TRBV6-5, the J gene TRBJ2-7, with unresolved D. Germline CDR1 and CDR2: MNHEY and SVGAGI. V lost 5 bases, J lost 3 bases, and 11 bases lay in between. There are 13 residues in the CDR3. The CDR3 sequence is CASSQGPVYEQYF. The CDR3 coding sequence is TGTGCCAGCAGTCAAGGACCGGTCTACGAGCAGTACTTC.

V and J are TRBV9 and TRBJ2-7; D gene ambiguous. V was shortened by 0 bases and J by 1 base, with 8 bases between the two germline ends. The germline V gene encodes CDR1 SGDLS and CDR2 YYNGEE. The CDR3 is made up of 14 amino acids. CDR3 sequence: CASSVGPDSYEQYF. In nucleotides, the CDR3 is TGTGCCAGCAGCGTAGGCCCGGATTCCTACGAGCAGTACTTC. Full variable domain (remainder filled in from reference TRBV9 and TRBJ2-7): DSGVTQTPKHLITATGQRVTLRCSPRSGDLSVYWYQQSLDQGLQFLIQYYNGEERAKGNILERFSAQQFPDLHSELNLSSLELGDSALYFCASSVGPDSYEQYFGPGTRLTVT.

The V gene is TRBV7-9, the J gene TRBJ1-5; no clear D. The CDR3 is 12 residues long. Trimming stripped 5 bases from V and 1 base from J, with 3 bases between. Germline lookup yields CDR1 SEHNR and CDR2 FQNEAQ (reference sequence). CDR3 sequence (DNA): TGTGCCAGCAGCCTAAGCAATCAGCCCCAGCATTTT. This gives the protein CASSLSNQPQHF.

This chain uses TRBV7-3 with TRBJ1-1; 9 bases match TRBD1. The ends lost 5 bases at V and 5 bases at J; junction bases unmatched: 6. This CDR3 has 14 amino acids. Germline CDR1 is SGHTA and CDR2 is FQGTGA. The DNA of the CDR3 is TGTGCCAGCAGCCCACAGGGGGCAGGAACTGAAGCTTTCTTT. Translated: CASSPQGAGTEAFF. The variable domain in full, with the rest retrieved from reference TRBV7-3 and TRBJ1-1, is GAGVSQTPSNKVTEKGKYVELRCDPISGHTALYWYRQSLGQGPEFLIYFQGTGAADDSGLPNDRFFAVRPEGSVSTLKIQRTERGDSAVYLCASSPQGAGTEAFFGQGTRLTVV.

This chain connects TRBV28 to TRBJ1-6, with 10 bases matching TRBD1. CDR1 and CDR2 from the germline V gene are MDHEN and SYDVKM. The CDR3 spans 15 residues. The J segment lost 7 bases and the V segment lost 6 bases, leaving 6 bases of the junction unmatched. Written as DNA, the CDR3 is TGTGCCAGCAGACACCCGGGACAGGGGAATTCACCCCTCCACTTT. As protein: CASRHPGQGNSPLHF.

This clone was seen only once. The chain uses TRBV6-5 and TRBJ1-2; possibly TRBD1 for D (6 bases). The CDR3 consists of 16 residues. The V end was cut by 0 bases, the J end by 4 bases, with 15 bases between. Germline CDR1 reads MNHEY; CDR2 reads SVGAGI. CDR3 nucleotide sequence: TGTGCCAGCAGTTACTCGGGGGCAGGATCGGGCTATGGCTACACCTTC. It translates to CASSYSGAGSGYGYTF.

This rearrangement joins TRBV7-9 to TRBJ2-2, with 12 bases lining up with TRBD1. Germline loops: CDR1 SEHNR, CDR2 FQNEAQ (reference sequence). The CDR3 extends over 18 amino acids. V was clipped by 1 base and J by 4 bases; unmatched bases: 7. This CDR3 reads CASSLGTGQGAITGELFF. The CDR3 DNA follows: TGTGCCAGCAGCTTAGGGACGGGACAGGGGGCGATCACCGGGGAGCTGTTTTTT.

This rearrangement joins TRBV29-1 to TRBJ2-1, with TRBD2 identical over 10 bases. Germline V gene sequence: CDR1 SQVTM, CDR2 ANQGSEA. CDR3 length: 17 amino acids. J was trimmed by 2 bases and V by 6 bases; bases with no gene match: 13. CDR3 coding DNA: TGCAGCGTAGAGAACCCGAGCGGGAGGGCCGCCTACAATGAGCAGTTCTTC. Translation gives CSVENPSGRAAYNEQFF.

The chain joins TRBV28 to TRBJ2-7, with 7 bases matching TRBD2. CDR3 length: 14 residues. V dropped 7 bases and J dropped 5; count of bases not matched to a gene: 11. Germline loops: CDR1 MDHEN, CDR2 SYDVKM. The CDR3 sequence is CASTLLREHDEQYF. Here the CDR3 DNA reads TGTGCCAGCACTCTGCTGCGGGAGCATGACGAGCAGTACTTC. The entire variable domain, with the rest obtained from reference TRBV28 and TRBJ2-7, is as follows: DVKVTQSSRYLVKRTGEKVFLECVQDMDHENMFWYRQDPGLGLRLIYFSYDVKMKEKGDIPEGYSVSREKKERFSLILESASTNQTSMYLCASTLLREHDEQYFGPGTRLTVT.

CDR3 region: CASSFPPPHTWSSPLHF. For the CDR3, the DNA is TGTGCCAGCAGTTTTCCCCCCCCACATACCTGGAGTTCACCCCTCCACTTT. This sequence joins TRBV28 and TRBJ1-6; D ambiguous. This CDR3 has 17 amino acids. Germline V lookup: CDR1 MDHEN, CDR2 SYDVKM. Trimming took 3 bases from V and 9 from J, leaving 21 bases between them.